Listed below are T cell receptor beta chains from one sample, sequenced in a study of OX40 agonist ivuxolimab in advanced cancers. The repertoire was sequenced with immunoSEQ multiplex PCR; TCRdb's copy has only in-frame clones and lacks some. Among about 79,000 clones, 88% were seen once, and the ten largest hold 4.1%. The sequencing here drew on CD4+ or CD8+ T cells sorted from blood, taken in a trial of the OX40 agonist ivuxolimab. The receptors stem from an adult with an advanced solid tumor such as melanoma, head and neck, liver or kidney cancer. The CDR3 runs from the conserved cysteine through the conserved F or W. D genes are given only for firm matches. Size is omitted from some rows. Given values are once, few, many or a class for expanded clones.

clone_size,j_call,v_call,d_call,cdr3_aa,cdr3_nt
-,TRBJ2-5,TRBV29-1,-,CSVEETQYF,TGCAGCGTCGAGGAGACCCAGTACTTC
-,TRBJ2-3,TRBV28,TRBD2,CAAFSGITDTQYF,TGTGCCGCGTTTAGCGGGATCACAGATACGCAGTATTTT
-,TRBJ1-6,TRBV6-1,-,CASREVGLGSPLHF,TGTGCCAGCAGAGAAGTCGGCTTAGGTTCACCCCTCCACTTT
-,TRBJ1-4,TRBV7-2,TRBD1,CASSPRQGASEKLFF,TGTGCCAGCAGCCCAAGACAGGGGGCAAGCGAAAAACTGTTTTTT
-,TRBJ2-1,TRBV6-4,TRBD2,CASSDLTSGSNEQFF,TGTGCCAGCAGTGACCTAACTAGCGGGAGCAATGAGCAGTTCTTC
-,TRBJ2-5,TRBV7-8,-,CASSTAPQETQYF,TGTGCCAGCAGCACAGCGCCGCAAGAGACCCAGTACTTC
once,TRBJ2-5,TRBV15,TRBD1,CATSRNTGGKETQYF,TGTGCCACCAGCAGAAACACAGGGGGTAAAGAGACCCAGTACTTC
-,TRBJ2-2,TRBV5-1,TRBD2,CASSLGVAGVAGELFF,TGCGCCAGCAGCTTGGGGGTAGCGGGAGTCGCCGGGGAGCTGTTTTTT
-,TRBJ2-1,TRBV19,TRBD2,CASSPAGGTDEQFF,TGTGCCAGTAGTCCAGCGGGAGGGACGGATGAGCAGTTCTTC
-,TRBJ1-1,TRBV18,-,CASSPLREDTEAFF,TGTGCCAGCTCACCCCTGAGGGAAGACACTGAAGCTTTCTTT
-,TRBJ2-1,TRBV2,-,CASGRDSSYNEQFF,TGTGCCAGCGGACGGGACTCCTCCTACAATGAGCAGTTCTTC
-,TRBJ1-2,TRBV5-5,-,CASSPGGGTPLYGYTF,TGTGCCAGCAGCCCTGGGGGGGGCACGCCCTTGTATGGCTACACCTTC
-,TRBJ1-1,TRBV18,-,CASSPPGRSTEAFF,TGTGCCAGCTCACCACCAGGGAGGAGCACTGAAGCTTTCTTT
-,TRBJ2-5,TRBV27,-,CASYPGPSWIQETQYF,TGTGCCAGCTATCCTGGGCCTTCCTGGATCCAAGAGACCCAGTACTTC
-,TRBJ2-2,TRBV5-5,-,CASSHTGTTRGTGELFF,TGTGCCAGCAGTCACACCGGGACCACAAGAGGTACCGGGGAGCTGTTTTTT
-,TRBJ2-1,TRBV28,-,CASSTAFNNEQFF,TGTGCCAGCAGTACCGCGTTCAACAATGAGCAGTTCTTC
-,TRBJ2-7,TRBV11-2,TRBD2,CASSLERLAGYEQYF,TGTGCCAGCAGCTTAGAAAGGCTAGCGGGCTACGAGCAGTACTTC
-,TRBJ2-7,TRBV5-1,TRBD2,CASSSGTRYEQYF,TGCGCCAGCAGCTCCGGGACTAGGTACGAGCAGTACTTC
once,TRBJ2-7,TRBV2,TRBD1,CAGQASLYF,TGTGCCGGACAGGCCTCGCTATACTTC
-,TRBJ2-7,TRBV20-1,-,CSARATGEQYF,TGCAGTGCTAGGGCGACGGGCGAGCAGTACTTC
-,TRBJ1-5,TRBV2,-,CASSGWTVGGQPQHF,TGTGCCAGCAGTGGGTGGACAGTTGGGGGACAGCCCCAGCATTTT
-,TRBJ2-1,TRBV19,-,CASSINARLLSYNEQFF,TGTGCCAGTAGTATAAACGCTAGGCTTCTCTCCTACAATGAGCAGTTCTTC
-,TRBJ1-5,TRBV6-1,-,CASSESTGYQPQHF,TGTGCCAGCAGTGAAAGCACAGGGTATCAGCCCCAGCATTTT
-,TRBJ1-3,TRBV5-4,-,CASSLVGVSSGNTIYF,TGTGCCAGCAGCTTGGTGGGCGTGAGCTCTGGAAACACCATATATTTT
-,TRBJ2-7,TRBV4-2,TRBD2,CASSQGGSGRIREQYF,TGTGCCAGCAGCCAAGGTGGTAGCGGGAGAATTCGCGAGCAGTACTTC
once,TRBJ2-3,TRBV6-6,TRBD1,CASKFTGDTDTQYF,TGTGCCAGCAAGTTCACAGGGGACACAGATACGCAGTATTTT
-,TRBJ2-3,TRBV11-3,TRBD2,CASSLTSGSLTDTQYF,TGTGCCAGCAGCTTAACTAGCGGGAGCCTCACAGATACGCAGTATTTT
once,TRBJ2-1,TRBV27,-,CASSTRGTGSYNEQFF,TGTGCCAGCAGTACTAGGGGGACCGGCTCCTACAATGAGCAGTTCTTC
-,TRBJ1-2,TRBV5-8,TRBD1,CASSLVWDSHLNYGYTF,TGTGCCAGCAGCTTGGTTTGGGACAGTCACCTTAACTATGGCTACACCTTC
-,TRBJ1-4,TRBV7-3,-,CASSLAGAEKLFF,TGTGCCAGCAGCTTAGCAGGGGCAGAAAAACTGTTTTTT
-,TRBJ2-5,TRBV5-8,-,CASSSWGAGAETQYF,TGTGCCAGCAGCTCCTGGGGTGCAGGGGCAGAGACCCAGTACTTC
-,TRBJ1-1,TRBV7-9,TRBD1,CASSIGTGGGNTEAFF,TGTGCCAGCAGTATAGGGACAGGGGGCGGGAACACTGAAGCTTTCTTT
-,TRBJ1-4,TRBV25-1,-,CASSYNTGAFNEKLFF,TGTGCCAGCAGCTACAATACCGGGGCTTTTAATGAAAAACTGTTTTTT
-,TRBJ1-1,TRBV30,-,CAWLLYSGGGEAFF,TGTGCCTGGCTATTGTATAGTGGGGGGGGCGAAGCTTTCTTT
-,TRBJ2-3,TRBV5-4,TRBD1,CASSLGQGRTDTQYF,TGTGCCAGCAGCTTGGGACAGGGCCGCACAGATACGCAGTATTTT
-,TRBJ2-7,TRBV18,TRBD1,CASSPGLGTGGYEQYF,TGTGCCAGCTCACCCGGGTTGGGGACAGGGGGTTACGAGCAGTACTTC
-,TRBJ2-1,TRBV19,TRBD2,CASKGLGLNEQFF,TGTGCCAGTAAGGGACTAGGGCTCAATGAGCAGTTCTTC
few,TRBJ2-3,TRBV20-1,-,CSAGEADTQYF,TGCAGTGCTGGTGAAGCGGATACGCAGTATTTT
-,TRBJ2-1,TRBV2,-,CASGDRTSYNEQFF,TGTGCCAGCGGCGACAGGACCTCCTACAATGAGCAGTTCTTC
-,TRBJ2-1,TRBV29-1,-,CSVDRDGGYYNEQFF,TGCAGCGTTGATCGGGACGGGGGATATTACAATGAGCAGTTCTTC
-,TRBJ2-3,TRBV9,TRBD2,CASSVSAGVHLLTDTQYF,TGTGCCAGCAGCGTATCAGCGGGAGTCCACTTATTAACAGATACGCAGTATTTT
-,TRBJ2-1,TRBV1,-,CTSSQGLVSHNEQFF,TGCACCAGCAGCCAGGGACTAGTTTCCCACAATGAGCAGTTCTTC
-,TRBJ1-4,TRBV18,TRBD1,CASSRDRGNEKLFF,TGTGCCAGCTCACGGGACAGGGGGAATGAAAAACTGTTTTTT
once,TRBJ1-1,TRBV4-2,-,CASSKGLGNTEAFF,TGTGCCAGCAGCAAAGGGCTCGGGAACACTGAAGCTTTCTTT
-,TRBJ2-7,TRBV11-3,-,CASSVTKGEQYF,TGTGCCAGCAGCGTAACCAAAGGCGAGCAGTACTTC
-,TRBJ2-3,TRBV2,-,CASSLGDFTDTQYF,TGTGCCAGCAGTCTGGGGGATTTCACAGATACGCAGTATTTT
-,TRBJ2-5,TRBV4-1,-,CASSRLGTGETQYF,TGCGCCAGCAGCCGATTAGGGACGGGAGAGACCCAGTACTTC
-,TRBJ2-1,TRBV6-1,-,CASRAGYNEQFF,TGTGCCAGCAGGGCGGGATACAATGAGCAGTTCTTC
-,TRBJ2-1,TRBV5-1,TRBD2,CASSLGGGLVTGDEQFF,TGCGCCAGCAGCTTGGGCGGGGGGCTAGTGACGGGAGATGAGCAGTTCTTC